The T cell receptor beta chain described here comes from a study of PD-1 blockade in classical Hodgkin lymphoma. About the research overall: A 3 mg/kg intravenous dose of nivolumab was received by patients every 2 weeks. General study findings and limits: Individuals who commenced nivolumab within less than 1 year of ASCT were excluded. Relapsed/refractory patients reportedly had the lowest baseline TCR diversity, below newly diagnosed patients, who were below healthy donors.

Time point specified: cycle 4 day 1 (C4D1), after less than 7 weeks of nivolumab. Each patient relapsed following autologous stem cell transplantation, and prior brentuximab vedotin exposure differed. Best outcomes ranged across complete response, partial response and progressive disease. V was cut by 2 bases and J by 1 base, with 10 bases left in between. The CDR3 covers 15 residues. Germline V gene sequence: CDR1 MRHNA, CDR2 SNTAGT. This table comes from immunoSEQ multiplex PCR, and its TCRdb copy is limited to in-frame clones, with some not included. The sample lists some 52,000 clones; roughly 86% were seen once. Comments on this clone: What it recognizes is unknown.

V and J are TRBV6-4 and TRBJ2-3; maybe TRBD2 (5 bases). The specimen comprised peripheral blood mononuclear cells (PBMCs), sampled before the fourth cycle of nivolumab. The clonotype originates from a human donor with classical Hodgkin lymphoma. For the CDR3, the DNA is TGTGCCAGCAGTGACGTGGCCGGGGGCACAGATACGCAGTATTTT. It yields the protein CASSDVAGGTDTQYF.